This T cell receptor beta chain comes out of a study of T cell responses to AZD1222 COVID-19 vaccine. Losses at the gene ends were 6 bases for V and 3 bases for J; bases not matched to a gene: 8. The CDR3 is 15 amino acids. Germline CDR1 is LNHDA and CDR2 is SQIVND (reference sequence). The method was immunoSEQ multiplex PCR; TCRdb's version includes in-frame clones alone and lacks a portion of them. The data show fewer than 150,000 clones, nearly 90% seen once. The receptor comes from an adult who received the AZD1222 COVID-19 vaccine. The input for sequencing was peripheral blood, taken 28 days after the second AZD1222 dose. The V gene is TRBV19, the J gene TRBJ1-5; 7 bases agree with TRBD1. CDR3 in amino acids: CASRLTGSYNQPQHF. The CDR3 coding sequence is TGTGCCAGTAGACTGACAGGGTCCTACAATCAGCCCCAGCATTTT.